A single sample is the source of the 11 T cell receptor beta chains below, sequenced in a study of blood T cell repertoires in COVID-19. TCRdb's table, derived via immunoSEQ multiplex PCR, lists solely in-frame clones and lacks some. The data hold some 260,000 clones, with about 86% observed a single time. The sequenced sample consisted of PBMCs or T cells enriched from blood (not recorded which). The receptors derive from a man aged 25 to 45 with acute COVID-19.

The chain links TRBV28 to TRBJ1-3; maybe TRBD1 (6 bases). Germline V gene data show CDR1 as MDHEN and CDR2 as SYDVKM. V was pared by 6 bases and J by 0 bases, with 15 bases between. CDR3 length: 16 amino acids. As DNA, the CDR3 is TGTGCCAGCAGACCCGCGGACAGCTTCTCTGGAAACACCATATATTTT. This encodes CASRPADSFSGNTIYF.

The chain links TRBV18 to TRBJ2-4, with D tentatively TRBD1 (5 bases). V was trimmed by 0 bases and J by 1 base, leaving 7 bases between them. This CDR3 is built from 15 residues. The germline V gene encodes CDR1 KGHSH and CDR2 LQKENI. In DNA, the CDR3 is TGTGCCAGCTCACCACCTCAGGGCGCCAAAAACATTCAGTACTTC. This codes for CASSPPQGAKNIQYF.

J is TRBJ1-1 and V is TRBV13; unclear D gene. The CDR3 spans 13 residues. The germline V gene encodes CDR1 PRHDT and CDR2 FYEKMQ (reference sequence). The ends were cut back, 5 bases at V and 7 bases at J, with 14 bases in the middle. The CDR3 DNA reads TGTGCCAGCAGCGGGCACCTGCGGGATGAAGCTTTCTTT. Residues: CASSGHLRDEAFF. The full variable domain, with the rest looked up from reference TRBV13 and TRBJ1-1, is AAGVIQSPRHLIKEKRETATLKCYPIPRHDTVYWYQQGPGQDPQFLISFYEKMQSDKGSIPDRFSAQQFSDYHSELNMSSLELGDSALYFCASSGHLRDEAFFGQGTRLTVV.

The chain combines TRBV28 with TRBJ1-2; TRBD1 agrees at 12 bases. The CDR3 has 16 amino acids. Germline assignment: CDR1 MDHEN and CDR2 SYDVKM. Germline trimming cut 5 bases from V and 2 bases from J; bases unmatched to any gene: 6. Here the CDR3 reads CASSPRDRGRNYGYTF. CDR3 nucleotide sequence: TGTGCCAGCAGTCCCCGGGACAGGGGGCGAAACTATGGCTACACCTTC.

The chain recombines TRBV28 with TRBJ2-7; the D gene is possibly TRBD2 (6 bases). This CDR3 is 14 amino acids long. Per germline, CDR1 MDHEN and CDR2 SYDVKM. The V gene lost 3 bases and the J gene lost 0 bases, with 9 bases spanning the gap. Written as DNA, the CDR3 is TGTGCCAGCAGTTTCTCCGGGAGCTCCTACGAGCAGTACGTC. Translating it yields CASSFSGSSYEQYV.

V and J are TRBV24-1 and TRBJ2-2, with TRBD1 matching 8 bases. Germline CDR1 and CDR2: KGHDR and SFDVKD. This CDR3 comprises 13 residues. After removal of 10 bases from V and 5 bases from J, the junction contained 5 bases not matched to a gene. CDR3 nucleotide sequence: TGTGCCACTACAACAGGGGGGACCGGGGAGCTGTTTTTT. Residues: CATTTGGTGELFF.

This chain uses TRBV11-3 with TRBJ2-1, with 7 bases lining up with TRBD2. The CDR3 extends over 14 amino acids. The V segment lost 5 bases and the J segment 5 bases; nucleotides outside the gene matches: 6. Germline loops: CDR1 SGHNT, CDR2 YENEEA. The CDR3 loop reads CASSHGLGNNEQFF. The CDR3 nucleotides are TGTGCCAGCAGCCACGGACTAGGTAACAATGAGCAGTTCTTC.

To note about this clone: A read error may account for a junction end that differs from germline. This chain joins TRBV18 and TRBJ2-1, with TRBD2 matching over 14 bases. Germline CDR1 reads KGHSH; CDR2 reads LQKENI. This CDR3 region has 16 residues. CDR3 sequence: CASSPLAGTSGGEQFF. As DNA, the CDR3 is TGTGCCAGCTCCCCACTCGCCGGGACTAGCGGGGGTGAGCAGTTCTTC.

The chain uses TRBV19 and TRBJ2-3; D is possibly TRBD2 (6 bases). The CDR3 length is 16 residues. Germline V gives CDR1 LNHDA, CDR2 SQIVND (reference sequence). The ends were cut back, 2 bases at V and 6 bases at J, with 18 bases in the middle. The CDR3 loop reads CASSISPRDLRDTQYF. The CDR3 DNA reads TGTGCCAGTAGTATATCCCCCAGGGACTTGAGGGATACGCAGTATTTT.

This sequence joins TRBV24-1 and TRBJ2-5, with TRBD1 matching 7 bases. The CDR3 has 14 amino acids. The V and J ends lost 5 bases and 3 bases, in that order; junction bases with no gene match: 5. In germline, CDR1 is KGHDR, CDR2 SFDVKD. The CDR3 DNA reads TGTGCCACCAGTGGTTGGGACAGAGAAGAGACCCAGTACTTC. Translating it yields CATSGWDREETQYF.

This chain joins TRBV5-4 and TRBJ2-1; 7 bases are a match to TRBD1. Losses at the gene ends were 2 bases for V and 7 bases for J; bases not matched to a gene: 6. The germline CDR1 and CDR2 sequences are SGHNT and YYREEE (reference sequence). This CDR3 is built from 14 residues. This CDR3 reads CASSLPTGWNEQFF. CDR3 coding DNA: TGTGCCAGCAGCTTACCGACAGGGTGGAATGAGCAGTTCTTC.